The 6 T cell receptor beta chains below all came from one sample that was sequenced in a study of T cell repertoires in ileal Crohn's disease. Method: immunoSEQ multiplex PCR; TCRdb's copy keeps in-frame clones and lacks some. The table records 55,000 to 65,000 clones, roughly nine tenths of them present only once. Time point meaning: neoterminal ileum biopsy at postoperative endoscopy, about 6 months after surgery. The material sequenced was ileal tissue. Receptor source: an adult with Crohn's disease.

Here the CDR3 reads CASSLTGTTYNEQFF. The CDR3 bases are TGCGCCAGCAGCTTGACGGGGACTACTTACAATGAGCAGTTCTTC. The chain is built from TRBV5-1 and TRBJ2-1; 7 bases are a match to TRBD2. V shed 1 base, J shed 4 bases, and the junction held 5 bases outside the gene matches. The germline V gene encodes CDR1 SGHRS and CDR2 YFSETQ. This CDR3 contains 15 residues.

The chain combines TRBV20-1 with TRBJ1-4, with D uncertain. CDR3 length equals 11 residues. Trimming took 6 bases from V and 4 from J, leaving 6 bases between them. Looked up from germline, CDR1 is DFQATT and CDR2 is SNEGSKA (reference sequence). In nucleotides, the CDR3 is TGCAGTGCCCCACATAATGAAAAACTGTTTTTT. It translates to CSAPHNEKLFF.

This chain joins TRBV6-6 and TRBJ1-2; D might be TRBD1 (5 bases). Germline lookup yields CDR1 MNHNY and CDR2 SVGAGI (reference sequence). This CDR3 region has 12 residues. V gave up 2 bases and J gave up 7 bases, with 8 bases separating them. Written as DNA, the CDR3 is TGTGCCAGCAGTTACATTCAGGGTGGCTACACCTTC. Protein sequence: CASSYIQGGYTF.

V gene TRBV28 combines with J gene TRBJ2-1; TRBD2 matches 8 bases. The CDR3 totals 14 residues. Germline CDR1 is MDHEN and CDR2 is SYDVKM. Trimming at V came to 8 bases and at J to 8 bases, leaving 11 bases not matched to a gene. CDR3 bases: TGTGCCAGCCGCCAGGGGACTAGTACTTATGAGCAGTTCTTC. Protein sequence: CASRQGTSTYEQFF.

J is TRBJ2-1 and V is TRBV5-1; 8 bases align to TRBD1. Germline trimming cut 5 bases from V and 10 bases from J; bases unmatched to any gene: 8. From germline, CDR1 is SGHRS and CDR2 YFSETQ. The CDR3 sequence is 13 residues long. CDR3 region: CASRGQAQVEQFF. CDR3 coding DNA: TGCGCCAGCAGGGGACAGGCCCAGGTAGAGCAGTTCTTC.

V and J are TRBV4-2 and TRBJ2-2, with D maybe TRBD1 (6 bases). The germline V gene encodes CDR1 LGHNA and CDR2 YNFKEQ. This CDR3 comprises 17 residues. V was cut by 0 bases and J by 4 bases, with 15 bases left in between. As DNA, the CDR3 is TGTGCCAGCAGCCAAGATCCGGGCAGGGGATCCACCGGGGAGCTGTTTTTT. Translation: CASSQDPGRGSTGELFF.